Below are 28 T cell receptor beta chains sequenced from a single sample in a study of cytomegalovirus exposure and HLA in healthy donors. PCR involved 60 Vbeta and 13 Jbeta primers. Sequencing was performed with immunoSEQ multiplex PCR; in TCRdb, only in-frame clones are kept and a portion is missing. Seen here are approximately 130,000 clones, around 84% observed once, and the top ten hold about 1.7%. Sequencing was carried out using PBMCs. These receptor sequences come from a young man in good health and CMV-seronegative.

The chain joins TRBV19 to TRBJ1-6; possibly TRBD1 for D (6 bases). Trimming took 5 bases from V and 5 from J, leaving 10 bases between them. The CDR3 length is 14 residues. Germline lookup yields CDR1 LNHDA and CDR2 SQIVND (reference sequence). CDR3 loop: CASSWTADNSPLHF. CDR3 sequence (DNA): TGTGCCAGTAGTTGGACAGCGGATAATTCACCCCTCCACTTT.

J is TRBJ1-1 and V is TRBV5-4; TRBD1 aligns across 8 bases. The CDR3 runs to 16 residues. Germline CDR1 reads SGHNT; CDR2 reads YYREEE (reference sequence). Trimming at V came to 0 bases and at J to 0 bases, leaving 4 bases not matched to a gene. CDR3 protein: CASSLGTGMMNTEAFF. In nucleotides, the CDR3 is TGTGCCAGCAGCTTGGGGACAGGGATGATGAACACTGAAGCTTTCTTT.

J is TRBJ2-7 and V is TRBV18, with D possibly TRBD1 on 5 matching bases. Germline V lookup: CDR1 KGHSH, CDR2 LQKENI. Trimming took 6 bases from V and 0 from J, leaving 15 bases between them. This CDR3 is 15 amino acids long. This chain's CDR3 is CASSSGLTGSYEQYF. The CDR3 DNA sequence: TGTGCCAGCTCCTCGGGTTTAACAGGCTCCTACGAGCAGTACTTC.

The chain joins TRBV5-6 to TRBJ2-7; possibly TRBD2 for D (6 bases). This CDR3 contains 15 residues. In germline, CDR1 is SGHDT, CDR2 YYEEEE. V lost 0 bases to trimming and J lost 5 bases, with 15 bases between them. CDR3 residues: CASSLGPAGPNEQYF. The CDR3 DNA reads as TGTGCCAGCAGCTTGGGGCCAGCGGGTCCTAACGAGCAGTACTTC.

The CDR3 DNA is TGTGCCAGCAGTTCCGGGACAGGATCCGTCACGCAGTATTTT. Translation: CASSSGTGSVTQYF. This chain links TRBV6-5 with TRBJ2-3; 8 bases match TRBD1. From germline, CDR1 is MNHEY and CDR2 SVGAGI. The CDR3 has 14 amino acids. J was trimmed by 9 bases and V by 4 bases; bases with no gene match: 9.

In this sample, this clone turned up once. V is TRBV7-9 and J is TRBJ1-2; 8 positions agree with TRBD1. The trim removed 4 bases at V and 2 bases at J, leaving 9 bases unmatched. The CDR3 loop spans 16 amino acids. Germline assignment: CDR1 SEHNR and CDR2 FQNEAQ (reference sequence). CDR3 sequence reads: CASSSHGQGLNYGYTF. The CDR3 DNA reads TGTGCCAGCAGCTCTCATGGACAGGGACTGAACTATGGCTACACCTTC.

V gene TRBV9 combines with J gene TRBJ2-1, with 12 bases that match TRBD2. V was pared by 4 bases and J by 5 bases, with 7 bases of the junction left unmatched. There are 16 residues in the CDR3. CDR1 and CDR2 (germline): SGDLS, YYNGEE. The CDR3 is CASSTSGTSGHNEQFF. CDR3 in DNA: TGTGCCAGCAGCACCTCCGGGACTAGCGGGCACAATGAGCAGTTCTTC.

The chain couples TRBV19 to TRBJ1-6, with D maybe TRBD1 (5 bases). CDR3 length: 14 amino acids. Trimming shortened V by 9 bases and J by 5 bases, and 14 bases separated the two germline ends. Germline CDR1 reads LNHDA; CDR2 reads SQIVND (reference sequence). The CDR3 reads CASTRVGHNSPLHF. CDR3 nucleotide sequence: TGTGCCAGCACAAGGGTGGGGCATAATTCACCCCTCCACTTT.

The rearrangement uses TRBV2 and TRBJ1-3; D remains unclear. Deletions cut 4 bases from V and 0 bases from J, with 10 bases between. CDR1 SNHLY and CDR2 FYNNEI come from the germline V gene. The CDR3 loop spans 15 amino acids. In DNA, the CDR3 is TGTGCCAGCAGTGCACAATTAGCCTCTGGAAACACCATATATTTT. Its translation: CASSAQLASGNTIYF. The full variable domain, its missing parts supplied by reference TRBV2 and TRBJ1-3, is EPEVTQTPSHQVTQMGQEVILRCVPISNHLYFYWYRQILGQKVEFLVSFYNNEISEKSEIFDDQFSVERPDGSNFTLKIRSTKLEDSAMYFCASSAQLASGNTIYFGEGSWLTVV.

V gene TRBV15 combines with J gene TRBJ2-2; 9 bases fit TRBD1. Germline V lookup: CDR1 LNHNV, CDR2 YYDKDF (reference sequence). The junction had 8 bases not matched to a gene; V was cut back by 0 bases and J by 6 bases. The CDR3 loop spans 17 amino acids. CDR3 loop: CATSREWRDRVAGELFF. CDR3 nucleotides: TGTGCCACCAGCAGAGAATGGAGGGACAGGGTTGCCGGGGAGCTGTTTTTT. Using reference TRBV15 and TRBJ2-2 for the parts outside the CDR3, the full variable domain is DAMVIQNPRYQVTQFGKPVTLSCSQTLNHNVMYWYQQKSSQAPKLLFHYYDKDFNNEADTPDNFQSRRPNTSFCFLDIRSPGLGDTAMYLCATSREWRDRVAGELFFGEGSRLTVL.

J is TRBJ2-1 and V is TRBV6-5; 11 bases match TRBD1. Germline V gives CDR1 MNHEY, CDR2 SVGAGI. J lost 8 bases, V lost 6 bases, and 9 bases had no gene match. The CDR3 is 15 residues long. CDR3 protein: CASRTGTGGAHEQFF. CDR3 in DNA: TGTGCCAGCAGGACCGGGACAGGGGGAGCCCATGAGCAGTTCTTC.

This clone has only a few counts. The chain is built from TRBV19 and TRBJ1-1; D gene uncertain. The V gene lost 3 bases and the J gene lost 1 base, with 6 bases spanning the gap. Germline V gene lookup returns CDR1 LNHDA and CDR2 SQIVND (reference sequence). The CDR3 is 13 amino acids. The CDR3 region has the DNA TGTGCCAGTAGTATTGGGCAGAACACTGAAGCTTTCTTT. The encoded protein is CASSIGQNTEAFF.

The chain joins TRBV2 to TRBJ2-7; TRBD1 might be the D (5 bases). The length of the CDR3 is 11 residues. Germline V gives CDR1 SNHLY, CDR2 FYNNEI. V dropped 7 bases and J dropped 6 bases, with 10 bases sitting between them. CDR3 amino acids: CASKRTTEQYF. CDR3 DNA sequence: TGTGCCAGCAAACGGACAACCGAGCAGTACTTC.

The sample holds a few counts of this clone. This may be a read error: a much more frequent sequence differs by one nucleotide. At the DNA level, this CDR3 is encoded by other sequences in the same sample as well. The V call is TRBV5-4, the J call TRBJ1-1; D unclear. The CDR3 covers 12 residues. With 1 base removed from V and 5 bases from J, the gap between germline ends came to 6 bases. The germline V gene has CDR1 SGHNT and CDR2 YYREEE (reference sequence). The CDR3 bases are TGTGCCAGCAGCTTGCGCGGTACTGAAGCTTTCTTT. It encodes CASSLRGTEAFF.

DNA for the CDR3: TGTGCCAGTAGTGTCCAGGGGCGAGGCAATCAGCCCCAGCATTTT. Translating gives CASSVQGRGNQPQHF. This chain uses TRBV19 with TRBJ1-5, with D perhaps matching TRBD1 (6 bases). Trimming stripped 5 bases from V and 2 bases from J, with 13 bases between. From germline, CDR1 is LNHDA and CDR2 SQIVND (reference sequence). CDR3 length: 15 amino acids.

The chain links TRBV11-3 to TRBJ2-1; weak D call: TRBD1 (6 bases). Germline V gene data show CDR1 as SGHNT and CDR2 as YENEEA. This CDR3 is 14 amino acids long. The ends were cut back, 5 bases at V and 5 bases at J, with 13 bases in the middle. The chain's CDR3 is CASSLTGTNNEQFF. Written as DNA, the CDR3 is TGTGCCAGCAGCCTCACAGGGACCAACAATGAGCAGTTCTTC.

The CDR3 reads CASSPPPPYEQYF. In nucleotides, the CDR3 is TGTGCCAGCAGCCCTCCCCCCCCCTACGAGCAGTACTTC. The chain couples TRBV2 to TRBJ2-7, with no clear D. The CDR3 is 13 amino acids. Trimming took 6 bases from V and 2 from J, leaving 11 bases between them. Germline CDR1 is SNHLY and CDR2 is FYNNEI.

CDR3 sequence (DNA): TGTGCCAGCACAGGGGGGACAGGGGACACTGAAGCTTTCTTT. This encodes CASTGGTGDTEAFF. V gene TRBV6-6 combines with J gene TRBJ1-1; TRBD1 matches at 10 bases. The germline V gene encodes CDR1 MNHNY and CDR2 SVGAGI (reference sequence). V trimming: 7 bases; J trimming: 3 bases; junction bases outside the gene matches: 5. This CDR3 has 14 residues.

J is TRBJ1-6 and V is TRBV7-2, with TRBD1 identical over 7 bases. Trimming removed 5 bases from V and 6 bases from J; junction bases left unmatched: 4. Per the germline V gene, CDR1 is SGHTA and CDR2 is FQGNSA. This CDR3 has 14 amino acids. The CDR3 protein is CASSRGGGNSPLHF. The CDR3, as DNA: TGTGCCAGCAGCCGAGGGGGCGGTAATTCACCCCTCCACTTT. The entire variable domain, with the rest obtained from reference TRBV7-2 and TRBJ1-6, is as follows: GAGVSQSPSNKVTEKGKDVELRCDPISGHTALYWYRQSLGQGLEFLIYFQGNSAPDKSGLPSDRFSAERTGGSVSTLTIQRTQQEDSAVYLCASSRGGGNSPLHFGNGTRLTVT.

V and J are TRBV5-1 and TRBJ2-7; D is possibly TRBD1 (5 bases). Germline V CDR1 and CDR2: SGHRS, YFSETQ. CDR3 size: 16 residues. V lost 4 bases and J 2 bases, leaving 19 bases between the germline ends. The CDR3 nucleotides are TGCGCCAGCAGCCTCTGGTCTGCAGGGATTACCTACGAGCAGTACTTC. Translated, it gives CASSLWSAGITYEQYF.

The chain recombines TRBV5-1 with TRBJ1-5, with TRBD1 as a possible D gene (6 bases). CDR3 size: 16 residues. Trimming removed 0 bases at V and 3 bases at J, with 13 bases between. Germline loops: CDR1 SGHRS, CDR2 YFSETQ. This CDR3 is CASSLGDGTINQPQHF. The CDR3, as DNA: TGCGCCAGCAGCTTGGGGGACGGGACAATCAATCAGCCCCAGCATTTT.

This clone has only one observation. V usage is TRBV9 and J usage is TRBJ2-3, with TRBD1 identical over 7 bases. The ends lost 1 base at V and 4 bases at J; junction bases unmatched: 6. CDR3 length: 15 amino acids. From germline, CDR1 is SGDLS and CDR2 YYNGEE. Written as DNA, the CDR3 is TGTGCCAGCAGCGTACAGAAGGGGGCCCCAGATACGCAGTATTTT. This translates into CASSVQKGAPDTQYF.

The rearrangement uses TRBV12-1 and TRBJ2-3; TRBD2, the table's D call, was not compared with the DNA. TRBV12-1 is a documented pseudogene. CDR3 length: 17 residues. The CDR3 spells CASSSDRDFLRPDTQYF. DNA for the CDR3: TGTGCCAGCAGCTCTGACCGGGACTTTCTGAGGCCAGATACGCAGTATTTT.

This chain connects TRBV4-2 to TRBJ2-1; TRBD1 matches at 8 bases. The CDR3 has 14 amino acids. The V gene's germline CDR1 is LGHNA and CDR2 YNFKEQ. V dropped 4 bases and J dropped 6; count of bases not matched to a gene: 5. This chain's CDR3 is CASSLTGERNEQFF. The CDR3 coding sequence is TGTGCCAGCAGCCTGACAGGGGAGCGCAATGAGCAGTTCTTC.

The chain carries TRBV11-2 and TRBJ2-5, with unresolved D. There are 13 residues in the CDR3. CDR1 is SGHAT, CDR2 FQNNGV, per germline. The germline V and J ends were trimmed by 3 bases and 5 bases, with 10 bases remaining between them. CDR3 protein: CASSFLRWETQYF. DNA for the CDR3: TGTGCCAGCAGCTTTCTGCGGTGGGAGACCCAGTACTTC. The variable domain in full, with the rest retrieved from reference TRBV11-2 and TRBJ2-5, is EAGVAQSPRYKIIEKRQSVAFWCNPISGHATLYWYQQILGQGPKLLIQFQNNGVVDDSQLPKDRFSAERLKGVDSTLKIQPAKLEDSAVYLCASSFLRWETQYFGPGTRLLVL.

The V and J genes are TRBV14 and TRBJ2-5, with 11 bases aligning to TRBD1. The CDR3 totals 15 residues. CDR1 and CDR2 from the germline V gene are SGHDN and FVKESK. V lost 5 bases and J lost 5; bases outside the gene matches: 7. This chain's CDR3 is CASSTRTGGAETQYF. In DNA, the CDR3 is TGTGCCAGCAGCACCAGGACAGGGGGCGCGGAGACCCAGTACTTC.

The chain has TRBV6-5 and TRBJ2-5, with 7 bases that match TRBD1. The junction had 3 bases not matched to a gene; V was cut back by 2 bases and J by 0 bases. The germline V gene has CDR1 MNHEY and CDR2 SVGAGI. CDR3 length: 15 residues. CDR3 in amino acids: CASSYRGQYQETQYF. DNA for the CDR3: TGTGCCAGCAGTTACCGGGGACAGTACCAAGAGACCCAGTACTTC.

This chain uses TRBV2 with TRBJ2-2; tentative D call: TRBD2 (6 bases). The germline V gene encodes CDR1 SNHLY and CDR2 FYNNEI. V lost 5 bases to trimming and J lost 8 bases, with 12 bases between them. This CDR3 region has 13 residues. The CDR3 coding sequence is TGTGCCAGCAGTATACTAGCTTCGGGGGAGCTGTTTTTT. Residues: CASSILASGELFF.